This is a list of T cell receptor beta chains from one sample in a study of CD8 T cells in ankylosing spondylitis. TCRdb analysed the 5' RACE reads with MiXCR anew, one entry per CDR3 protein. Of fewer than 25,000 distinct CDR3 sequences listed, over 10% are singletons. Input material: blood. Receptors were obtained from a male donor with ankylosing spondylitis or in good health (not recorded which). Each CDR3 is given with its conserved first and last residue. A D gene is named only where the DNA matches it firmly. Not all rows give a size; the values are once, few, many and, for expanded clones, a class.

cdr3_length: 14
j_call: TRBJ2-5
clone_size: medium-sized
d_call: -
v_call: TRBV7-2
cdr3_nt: TGTGCCAGCAGCCCAAGAGCGGTGGCAGAGACCCAGTACTTC
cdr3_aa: CASSPRAVAETQYF

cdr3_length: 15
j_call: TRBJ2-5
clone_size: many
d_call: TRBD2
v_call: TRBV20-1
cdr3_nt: TGCAGTGCCGAACATAAGCGGGGATACCAAGAGACCCAGTACTTC
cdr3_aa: CSAEHKRGYQETQYF

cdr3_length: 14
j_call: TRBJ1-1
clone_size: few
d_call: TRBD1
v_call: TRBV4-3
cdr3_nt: TGCGCCAGCAGCCAACCCGACAGGGGGACTGAAGCTTTCTTT
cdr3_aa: CASSQPDRGTEAFF

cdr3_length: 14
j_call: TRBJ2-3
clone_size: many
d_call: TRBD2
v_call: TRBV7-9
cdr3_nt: TGTGCCAGCAGCTTCGCGGGGGTGAAGGATACGCAGTATTTT
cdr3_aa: CASSFAGVKDTQYF

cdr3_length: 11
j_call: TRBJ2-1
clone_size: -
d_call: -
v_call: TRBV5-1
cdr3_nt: TGCGCCAGCAGCTACGCGGGTGAGCAGTTCTTC
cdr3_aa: CASSYAGEQFF

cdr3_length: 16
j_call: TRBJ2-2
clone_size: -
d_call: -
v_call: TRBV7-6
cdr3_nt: TGTGCCAGCAGCTTAGTAGGGAGGCCAGACACCGGGGAGCTGTTTTTT
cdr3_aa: CASSLVGRPDTGELFF

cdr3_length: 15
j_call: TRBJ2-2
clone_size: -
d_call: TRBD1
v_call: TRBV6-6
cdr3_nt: TGTGCCAGCAGACCCGGGACAGGGAGGACCGGGGAGCTGTTTTTT
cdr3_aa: CASRPGTGRTGELFF

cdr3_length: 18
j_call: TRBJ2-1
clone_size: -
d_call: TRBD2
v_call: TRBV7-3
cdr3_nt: TGTGCCAGCAGCTTAAACTCGGGGCTAGCGGGAGGTTACAATGAGCAGTTCTTC
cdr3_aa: CASSLNSGLAGGYNEQFF

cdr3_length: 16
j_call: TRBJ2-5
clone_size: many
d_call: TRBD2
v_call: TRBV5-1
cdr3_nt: TGCGCCAGCAGCTTGGTGGCTAGCGGGAGTGCAGAGACCCAGTACTTC
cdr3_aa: CASSLVASGSAETQYF

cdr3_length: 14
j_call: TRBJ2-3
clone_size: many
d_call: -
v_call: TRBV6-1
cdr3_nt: TGTGCCAGCAAGGACACTGTTAGCACAGATACGCAGTATTTT
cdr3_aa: CASKDTVSTDTQYF

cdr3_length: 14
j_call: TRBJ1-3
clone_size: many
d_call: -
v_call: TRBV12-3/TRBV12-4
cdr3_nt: TGTGCCAGCAGTCCCGTCGGTCCAGAACAACCCATATATTTT
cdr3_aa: CASSPVGPEQPIYF

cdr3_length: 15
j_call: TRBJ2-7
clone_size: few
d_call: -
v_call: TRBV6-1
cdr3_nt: TGTGCCAGCAGTGAAGCCGGTGGGGTATCCTACGAGCAGTACTTC
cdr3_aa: CASSEAGGVSYEQYF

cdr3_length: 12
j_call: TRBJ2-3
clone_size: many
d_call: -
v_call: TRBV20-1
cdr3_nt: TGCAGTGCTCCCGATAGCACAGATACGCAGTATTTT
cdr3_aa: CSAPDSTDTQYF

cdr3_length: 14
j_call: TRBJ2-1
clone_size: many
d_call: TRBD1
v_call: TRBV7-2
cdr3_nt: TGTGCCAGCAGCATAAGACAGGGTAGCTATGAGCAGTTCTTC
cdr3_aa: CASSIRQGSYEQFF

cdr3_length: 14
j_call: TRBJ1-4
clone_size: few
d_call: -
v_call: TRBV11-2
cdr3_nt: TGTGCCAGCAGCTTTTCGGACAATAATGAAAAACTGTTTTTC
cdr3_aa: CASSFSDNNEKLFF

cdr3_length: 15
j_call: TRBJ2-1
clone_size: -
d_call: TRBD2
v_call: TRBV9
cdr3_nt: TGTGCCAGCAGCCTCAGGACTAGCGGAGCAGGGGAGCAGTTCTTC
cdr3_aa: CASSLRTSGAGEQFF

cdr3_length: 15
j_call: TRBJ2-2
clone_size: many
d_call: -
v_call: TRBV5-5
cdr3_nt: TGTGCCAGCAGCTTGAGACACCAGAACACCGGGGAGCTGTTTTTT
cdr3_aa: CASSLRHQNTGELFF

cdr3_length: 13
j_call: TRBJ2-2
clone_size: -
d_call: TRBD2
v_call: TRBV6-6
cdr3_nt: TGTGCCAGCAACGCGGGGGTCACCGGGGAGCTGTTTTTT
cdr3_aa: CASNAGVTGELFF

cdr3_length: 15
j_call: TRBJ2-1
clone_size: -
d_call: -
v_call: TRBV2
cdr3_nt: TGTGCCAGCAGACCCGGGACGGCCACCTACAATGAGCAGTTCTTC
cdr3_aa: CASRPGTATYNEQFF

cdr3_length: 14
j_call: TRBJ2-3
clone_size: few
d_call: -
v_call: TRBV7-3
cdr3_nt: TGTGCCAGCAGCTTAATGGGGGCCACAGATACGCAGTATTTT
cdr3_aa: CASSLMGATDTQYF

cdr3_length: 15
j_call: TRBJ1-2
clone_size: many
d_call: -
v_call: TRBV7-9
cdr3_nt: TGTGCCAGCAGCTTAGGCAGGGTCGAGGACTATGGCTACACCTTC
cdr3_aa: CASSLGRVEDYGYTF

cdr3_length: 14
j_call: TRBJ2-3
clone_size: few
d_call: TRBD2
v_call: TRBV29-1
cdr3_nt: TGCAGCGTTGAAAGGGCTAGCGGGGGTGATACGCAGTATTTT
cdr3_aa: CSVERASGGDTQYF

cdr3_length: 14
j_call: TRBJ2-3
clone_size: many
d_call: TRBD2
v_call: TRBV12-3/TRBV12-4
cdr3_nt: TGTGCCAGCTGCCAGCGGGAGTTAGGAGATACGCAGTATTTT
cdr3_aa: CASCQRELGDTQYF

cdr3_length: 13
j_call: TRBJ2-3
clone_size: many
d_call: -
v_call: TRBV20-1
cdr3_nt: TGCAGTGCCATTACCGGGAGAACAGATACGCAGTATTTT
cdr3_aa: CSAITGRTDTQYF

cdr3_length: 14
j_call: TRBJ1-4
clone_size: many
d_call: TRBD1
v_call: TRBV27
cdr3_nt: TGTGCCAGCAGTCGAGGGACAGTAAATGAAAAACTGTTTTTT
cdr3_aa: CASSRGTVNEKLFF

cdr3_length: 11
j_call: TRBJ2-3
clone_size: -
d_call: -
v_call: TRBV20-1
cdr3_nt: TGCAGTGTAAAGGGGTCAGATACGCAGTATTTT
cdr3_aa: CSVKGSDTQYF

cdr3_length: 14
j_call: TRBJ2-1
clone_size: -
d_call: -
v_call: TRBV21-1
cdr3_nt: TGTGCCACCTTCGGGACTAGCGGATACAATGAGCAGTTCTTC
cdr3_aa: CATFGTSGYNEQFF

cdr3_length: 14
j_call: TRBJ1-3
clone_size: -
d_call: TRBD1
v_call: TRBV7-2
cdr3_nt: TGTGCCAGCACCCACCAGGGGGTCGGAAACACCATATATTTT
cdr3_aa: CASTHQGVGNTIYF

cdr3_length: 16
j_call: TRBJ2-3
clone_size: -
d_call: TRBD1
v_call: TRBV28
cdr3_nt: TGTGCCAGCAGTGGGCCCGGGACAGGGAGCACAGATACGCAGTATTTT
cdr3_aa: CASSGPGTGSTDTQYF

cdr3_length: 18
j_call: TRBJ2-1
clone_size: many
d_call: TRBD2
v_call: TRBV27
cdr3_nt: TGTGCCAGCAGTTTCTCTAGCGGGGCCCAGAGCTCCTACAATGAGCAGTTCTTC
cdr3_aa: CASSFSSGAQSSYNEQFF

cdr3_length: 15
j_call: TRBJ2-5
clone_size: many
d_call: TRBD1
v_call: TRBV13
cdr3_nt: TGTGCCAGCAGCTGGACAGGGGGTGGCGAGGAGACCCAGTACTTC
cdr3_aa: CASSWTGGGEETQYF

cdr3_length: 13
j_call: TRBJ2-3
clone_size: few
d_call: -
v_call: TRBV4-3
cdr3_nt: TGCGCCAGCAGCCAGGCGCTAGGAGATACGCAGTATTTT
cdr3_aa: CASSQALGDTQYF

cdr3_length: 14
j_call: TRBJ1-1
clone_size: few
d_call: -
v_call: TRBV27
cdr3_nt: TGTGCCAGCAGTTTAGGGCAGGCGAACACTGAAGCTTTCTTT
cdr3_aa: CASSLGQANTEAFF

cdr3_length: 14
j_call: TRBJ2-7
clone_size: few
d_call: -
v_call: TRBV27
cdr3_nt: TGTGCCAGCAGTTCCGACAGTAGTTGGACCGAGCAGTACTTC
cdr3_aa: CASSSDSSWTEQYF

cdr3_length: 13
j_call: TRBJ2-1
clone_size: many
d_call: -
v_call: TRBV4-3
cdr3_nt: TGCGCCAGCAGCTACGAGTTGGGAGTTGAGCAGTTCTTC
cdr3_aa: CASSYELGVEQFF

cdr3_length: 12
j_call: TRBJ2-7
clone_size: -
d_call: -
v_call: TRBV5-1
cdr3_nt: TGCGCCAGCAGCTTGGAAGGCTACGAGCAGTACTTC
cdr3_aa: CASSLEGYEQYF

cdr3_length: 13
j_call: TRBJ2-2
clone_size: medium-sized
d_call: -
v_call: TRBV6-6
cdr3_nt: TGTGCCAGCAGTTACTTCGGCACCGGGGAGCTGTTTTTT
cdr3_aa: CASSYFGTGELFF

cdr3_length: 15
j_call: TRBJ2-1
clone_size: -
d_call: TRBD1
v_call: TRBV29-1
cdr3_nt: TGCAGCGTTAAGTCCGGGACAGGGGGACTGGAGGAGCAGTTCTTC
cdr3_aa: CSVKSGTGGLEEQFF

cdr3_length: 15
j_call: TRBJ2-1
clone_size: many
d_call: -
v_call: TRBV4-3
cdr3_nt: TGCGCCAGCAGCCAAGACAGGTCCACCTACAATGAGCAGTTCTTC
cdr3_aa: CASSQDRSTYNEQFF

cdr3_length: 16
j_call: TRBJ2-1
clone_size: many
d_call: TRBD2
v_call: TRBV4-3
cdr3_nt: TGCGCCAGCAGCTTCCTTAGCGGGAGCGGTTACAATGAGCAGTTCTTC
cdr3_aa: CASSFLSGSGYNEQFF

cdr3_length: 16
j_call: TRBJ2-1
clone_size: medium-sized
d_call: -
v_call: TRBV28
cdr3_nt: TGTGCCAGCAGCGGTCCCTCTTATAGACAGAACAATGAGCAGTTCTTC
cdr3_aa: CASSGPSYRQNNEQFF

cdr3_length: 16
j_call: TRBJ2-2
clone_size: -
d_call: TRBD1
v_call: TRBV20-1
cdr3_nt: TGCAGTGCTAACACCAGGGACAGGGCTATCACCGGGGAGCTGTTTTTT
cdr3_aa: CSANTRDRAITGELFF

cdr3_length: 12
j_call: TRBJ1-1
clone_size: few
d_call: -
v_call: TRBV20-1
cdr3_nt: TGCAGTGCTGTCAGGGAAGGCACTGAAGCTTTCTTT
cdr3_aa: CSAVREGTEAFF

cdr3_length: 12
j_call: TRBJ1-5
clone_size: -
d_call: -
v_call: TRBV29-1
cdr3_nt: TGCAGCGTTGGGGACGGAAGGCAGCCCCAGCATTTT
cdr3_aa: CSVGDGRQPQHF

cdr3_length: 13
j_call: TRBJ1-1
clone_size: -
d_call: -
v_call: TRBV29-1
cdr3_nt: TGCAGCGTTGACGGGGGGGAAGGCACTGAAGCTTTCTTT
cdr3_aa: CSVDGGEGTEAFF

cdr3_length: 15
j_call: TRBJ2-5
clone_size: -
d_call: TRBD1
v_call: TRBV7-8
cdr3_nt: TGTGCCAGCAGCTTAGGACAGGGGATTGGAGAGACCCAGTACTTC
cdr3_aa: CASSLGQGIGETQYF

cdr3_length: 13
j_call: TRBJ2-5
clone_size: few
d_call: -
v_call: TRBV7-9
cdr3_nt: TGTGCCAGCCTGGGGCTCCTAAGGGAGACCCAGTACTTC
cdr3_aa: CASLGLLRETQYF

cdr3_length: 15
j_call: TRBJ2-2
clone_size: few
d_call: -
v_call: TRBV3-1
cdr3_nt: TGTGCCAGCAGCCATAGCAGAGAAAACACCGGGGAGCTGTTTTTT
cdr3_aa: CASSHSRENTGELFF

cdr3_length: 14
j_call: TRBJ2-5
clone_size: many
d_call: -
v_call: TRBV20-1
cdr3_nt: TGCAGTGCTAGGCGGCAGGGGGGAATGGAGACCCAGTACTTC
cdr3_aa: CSARRQGGMETQYF

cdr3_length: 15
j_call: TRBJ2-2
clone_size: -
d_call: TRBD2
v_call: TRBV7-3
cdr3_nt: TGTGCCAGCAGCCGCCGACTAGCGATGGCCGGGGAGCTGTTTTTT
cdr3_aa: CASSRRLAMAGELFF

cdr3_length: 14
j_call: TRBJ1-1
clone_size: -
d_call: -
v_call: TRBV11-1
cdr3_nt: TGTGCCAGCAGCCCGTCCGGGTCCTCACTGATAGCTTTCTTT
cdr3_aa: CASSPSGSSLIAFF